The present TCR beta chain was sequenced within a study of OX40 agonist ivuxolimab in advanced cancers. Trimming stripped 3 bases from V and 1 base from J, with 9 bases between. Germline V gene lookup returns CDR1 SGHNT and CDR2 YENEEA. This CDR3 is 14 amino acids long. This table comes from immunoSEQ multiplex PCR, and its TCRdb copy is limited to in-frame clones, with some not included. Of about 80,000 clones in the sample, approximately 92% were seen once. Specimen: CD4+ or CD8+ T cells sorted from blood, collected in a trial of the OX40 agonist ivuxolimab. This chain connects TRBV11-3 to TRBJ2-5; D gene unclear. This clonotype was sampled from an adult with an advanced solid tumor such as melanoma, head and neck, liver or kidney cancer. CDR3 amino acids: CASSFGIAQETQYF. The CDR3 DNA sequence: TGTGCCAGCAGCTTCGGAATAGCCCAAGAGACCCAGTACTTC.